This T cell receptor (beta chain) derives from a study of response to subunit inactivated influenza vaccine. MiXCR, applied by TCRdb to the RT-PCR reads, yields one record per CDR3 protein. The repertoire holds 150,000 to 200,000 distinct CDR3 sequences, 12% seen once, with 25% to 35% in the top ten. These data were also reused for a study on T cells expressing NK-cell markers. As that report states: UMI-tagged 5'RACE template switching yielded the TCR beta cDNA. The leading position in the CD3+CD56-NKG2C+ fraction of a handful of donors also went to these clonotypes.

The source is a man between 45 and 60 years old who received an inactivated influenza vaccine. The source material was CD8+ T cells sorted from PBMCs, sampled roughly 12 days after vaccination.

CDR3 sequence reads: CASTTFGDLPHF. The CDR3 bases are TGTGCCAGCACTACCTTCGGGGACCTCCCGCATTTT. The rearrangement links TRBV12-3 or TRBV12-4 to TRBJ1-5; D is perhaps TRBD1 (5 bases). The germline V and J ends were trimmed by 7 bases and 15 bases, with 19 bases remaining between them. The CDR3 length is 12 residues.